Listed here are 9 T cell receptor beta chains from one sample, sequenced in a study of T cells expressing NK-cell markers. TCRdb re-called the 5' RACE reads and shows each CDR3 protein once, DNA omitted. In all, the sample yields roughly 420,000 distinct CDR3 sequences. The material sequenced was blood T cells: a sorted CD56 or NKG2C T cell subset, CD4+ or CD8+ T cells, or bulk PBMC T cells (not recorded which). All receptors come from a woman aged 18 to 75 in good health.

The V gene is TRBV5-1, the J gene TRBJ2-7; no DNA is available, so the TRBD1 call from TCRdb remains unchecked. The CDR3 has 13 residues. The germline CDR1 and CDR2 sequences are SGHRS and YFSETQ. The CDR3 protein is CASSLSGNYEQYF. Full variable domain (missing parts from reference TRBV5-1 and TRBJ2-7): KAGVTQTPRYLIKTRGQQVTLSCSPISGHRSVSWYQQTPGQGLQFLFEYFSETQRNKGNFPGRFSGRQFSNSRSEMNVSTLELGDSALYLCASSLSGNYEQYFGPGTRLTVT.

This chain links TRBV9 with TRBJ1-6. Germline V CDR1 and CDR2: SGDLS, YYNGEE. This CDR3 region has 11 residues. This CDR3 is CASSDTGALHF.

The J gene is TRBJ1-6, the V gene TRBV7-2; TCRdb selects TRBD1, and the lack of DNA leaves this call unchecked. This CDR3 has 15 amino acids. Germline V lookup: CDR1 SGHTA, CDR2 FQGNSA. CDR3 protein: CASSSPGGGGSPLHF.

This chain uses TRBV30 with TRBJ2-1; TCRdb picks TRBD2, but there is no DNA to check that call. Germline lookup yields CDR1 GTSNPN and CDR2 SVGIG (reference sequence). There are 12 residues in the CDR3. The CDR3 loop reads CAWSVQGHEQFF.

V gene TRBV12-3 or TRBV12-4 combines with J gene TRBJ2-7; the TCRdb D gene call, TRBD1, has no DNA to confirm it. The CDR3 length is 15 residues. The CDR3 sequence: CASGFRDRGSYEQYF.

The CDR3 region is CSARTSGIEGEQFF. The V gene is TRBV20-1, the J gene TRBJ2-1; TCRdb proposes TRBD2, but this gene call is untestable without DNA. The CDR3 is 14 amino acids. Germline CDR1 and CDR2: DFQATT and SNEGSKA (reference sequence).

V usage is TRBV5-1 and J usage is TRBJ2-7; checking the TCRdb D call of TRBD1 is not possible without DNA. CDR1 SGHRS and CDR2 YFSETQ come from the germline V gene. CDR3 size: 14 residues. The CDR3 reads CASSIQGAGYEQYF.

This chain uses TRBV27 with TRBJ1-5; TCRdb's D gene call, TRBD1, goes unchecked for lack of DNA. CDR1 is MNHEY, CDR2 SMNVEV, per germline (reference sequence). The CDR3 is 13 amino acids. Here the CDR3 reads CASSDLQGQPQHF.

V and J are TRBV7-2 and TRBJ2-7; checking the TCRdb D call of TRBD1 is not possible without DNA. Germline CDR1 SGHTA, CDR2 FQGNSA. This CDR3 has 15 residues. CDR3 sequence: CASSLAGAGDYEQYF.